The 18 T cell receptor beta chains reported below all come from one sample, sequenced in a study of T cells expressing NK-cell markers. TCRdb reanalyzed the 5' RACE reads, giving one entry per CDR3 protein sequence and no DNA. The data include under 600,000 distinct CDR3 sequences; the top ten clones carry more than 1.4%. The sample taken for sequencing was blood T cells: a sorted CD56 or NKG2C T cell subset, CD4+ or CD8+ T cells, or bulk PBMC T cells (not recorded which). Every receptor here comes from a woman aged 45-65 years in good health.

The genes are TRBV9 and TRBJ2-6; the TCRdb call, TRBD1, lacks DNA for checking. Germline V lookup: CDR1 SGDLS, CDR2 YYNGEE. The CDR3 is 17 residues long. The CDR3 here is CASSVQTGRSGANVLTF.

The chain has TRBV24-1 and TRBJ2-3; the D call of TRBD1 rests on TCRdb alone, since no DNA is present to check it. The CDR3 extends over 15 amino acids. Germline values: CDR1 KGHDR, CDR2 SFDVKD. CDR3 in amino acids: CATSDLAREADTQYF.

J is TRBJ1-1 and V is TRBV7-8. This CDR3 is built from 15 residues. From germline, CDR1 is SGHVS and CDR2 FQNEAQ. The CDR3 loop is CASSWAGTMNTEAFF.

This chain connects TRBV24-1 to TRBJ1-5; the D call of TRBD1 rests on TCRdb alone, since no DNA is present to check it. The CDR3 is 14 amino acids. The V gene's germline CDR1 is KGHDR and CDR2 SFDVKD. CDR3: CATSGQGANQPQHF.

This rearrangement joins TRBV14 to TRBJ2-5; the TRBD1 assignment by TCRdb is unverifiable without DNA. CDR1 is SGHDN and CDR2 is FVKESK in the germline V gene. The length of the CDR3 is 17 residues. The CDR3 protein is CASSQEGDSFIQETQYF. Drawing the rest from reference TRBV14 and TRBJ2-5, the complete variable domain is EAGVTQFPSHSVIEKGQTVTLRCDPISGHDNLYWYRRVMGKEIKFLLHFVKESKQDESGMPNNRFLAERTGGTYSTLKVQPAELEDSGVYFCASSQEGDSFIQETQYFGPGTRLLVL.

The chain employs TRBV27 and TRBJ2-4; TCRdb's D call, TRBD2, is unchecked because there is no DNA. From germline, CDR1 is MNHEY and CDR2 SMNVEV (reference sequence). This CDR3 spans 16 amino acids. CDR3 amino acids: CASSLDGRNSKNIQYF.

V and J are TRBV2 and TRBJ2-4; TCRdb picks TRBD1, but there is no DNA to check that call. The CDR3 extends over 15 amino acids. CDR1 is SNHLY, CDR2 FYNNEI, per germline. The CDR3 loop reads CASSEVGANKNIQYF.

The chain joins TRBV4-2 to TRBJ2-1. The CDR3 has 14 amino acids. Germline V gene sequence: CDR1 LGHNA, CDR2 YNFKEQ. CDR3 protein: CASSQDQDLDEQFF.

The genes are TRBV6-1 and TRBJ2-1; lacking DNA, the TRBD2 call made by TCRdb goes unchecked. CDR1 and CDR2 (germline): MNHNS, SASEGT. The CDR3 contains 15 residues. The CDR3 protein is CASRGGPNSYNEQFF.

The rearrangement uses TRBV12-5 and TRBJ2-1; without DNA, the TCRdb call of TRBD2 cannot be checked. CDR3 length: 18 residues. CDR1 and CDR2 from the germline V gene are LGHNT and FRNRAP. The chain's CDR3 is CASGSPQAGGESYNEQFF.

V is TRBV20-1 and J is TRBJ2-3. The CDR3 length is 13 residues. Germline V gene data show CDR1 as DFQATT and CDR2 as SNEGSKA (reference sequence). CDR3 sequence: CSARDRSLDTQYF.

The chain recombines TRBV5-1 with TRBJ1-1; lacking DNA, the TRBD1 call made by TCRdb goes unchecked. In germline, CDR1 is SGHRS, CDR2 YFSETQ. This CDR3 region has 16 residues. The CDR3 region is CASSFRGDGRNTEAFF.

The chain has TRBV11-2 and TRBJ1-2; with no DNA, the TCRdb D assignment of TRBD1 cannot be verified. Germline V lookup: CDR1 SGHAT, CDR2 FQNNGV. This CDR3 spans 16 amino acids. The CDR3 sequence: CASSTHRDMPLGGYTF.

CDR3 amino acids: CASRREVGLAGVIDTQYF. This chain joins TRBV12-3 or TRBV12-4 and TRBJ2-3; TCRdb selects TRBD2, and the lack of DNA leaves this call unchecked. The CDR3 contains 18 residues.

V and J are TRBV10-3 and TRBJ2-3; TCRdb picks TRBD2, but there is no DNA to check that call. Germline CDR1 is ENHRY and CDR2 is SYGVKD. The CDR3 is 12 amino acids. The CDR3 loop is CAIGGRADTQYF.

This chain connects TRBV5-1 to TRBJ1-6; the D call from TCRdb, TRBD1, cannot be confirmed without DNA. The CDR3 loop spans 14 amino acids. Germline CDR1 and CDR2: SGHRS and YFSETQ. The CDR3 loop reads CASSLDGQGSPLHF.

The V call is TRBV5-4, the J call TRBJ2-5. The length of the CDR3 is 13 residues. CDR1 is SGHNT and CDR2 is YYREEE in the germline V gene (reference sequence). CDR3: CASSFFRRETQYF.

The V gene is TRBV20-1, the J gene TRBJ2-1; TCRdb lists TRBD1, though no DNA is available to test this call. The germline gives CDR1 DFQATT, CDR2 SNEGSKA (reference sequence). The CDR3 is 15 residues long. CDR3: CSARPPVVTFNEQFF.